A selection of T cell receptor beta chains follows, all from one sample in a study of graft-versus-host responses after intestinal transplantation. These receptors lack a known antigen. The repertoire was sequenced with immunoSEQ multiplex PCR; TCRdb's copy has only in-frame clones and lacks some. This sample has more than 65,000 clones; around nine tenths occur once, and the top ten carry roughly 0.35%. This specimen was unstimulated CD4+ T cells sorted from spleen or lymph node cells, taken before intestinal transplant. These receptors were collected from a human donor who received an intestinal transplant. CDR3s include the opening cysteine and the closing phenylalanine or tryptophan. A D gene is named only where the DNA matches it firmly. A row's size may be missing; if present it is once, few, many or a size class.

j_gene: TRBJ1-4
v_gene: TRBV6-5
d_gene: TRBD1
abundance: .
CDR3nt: TGTGCCAGCAGTCGGACAGGGGCAACTAATGAAAAACTGTTTTTT
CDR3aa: CASSRTGATNEKLFF

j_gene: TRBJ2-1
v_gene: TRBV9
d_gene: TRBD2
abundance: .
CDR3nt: TGTGCCAGCAGCGTAGACGGGAGGGATGAGCAGTTCTTC
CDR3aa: CASSVDGRDEQFF

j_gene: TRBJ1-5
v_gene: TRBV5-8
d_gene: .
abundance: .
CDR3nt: TGTGCCAGCAGCCCGGGTCAGCTTAGCAATCAGCCCCAGCATTTT
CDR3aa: CASSPGQLSNQPQHF

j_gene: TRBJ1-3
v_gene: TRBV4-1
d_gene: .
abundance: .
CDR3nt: TGCGCCAGCAGCCAAGGATTGCAGGGGCTAAGGAGAGACACCATATATTTT
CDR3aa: CASSQGLQGLRRDTIYF

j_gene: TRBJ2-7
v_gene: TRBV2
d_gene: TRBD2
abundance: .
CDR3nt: TGTGCCAGCAGCCCGACTAGCGGCCGATCCTACGAGCAGTACTTC
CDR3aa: CASSPTSGRSYEQYF

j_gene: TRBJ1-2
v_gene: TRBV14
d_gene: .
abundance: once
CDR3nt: TGTGCCAGCAGCCAAAGCCGGGACACCCTCAGGGGCTACACCTTC
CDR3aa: CASSQSRDTLRGYTF

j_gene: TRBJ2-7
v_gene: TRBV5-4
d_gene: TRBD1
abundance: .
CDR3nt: TGTGCCAGCAGCCTTAACAGGGGATCCTACGAGCAGTACTTC
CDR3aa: CASSLNRGSYEQYF

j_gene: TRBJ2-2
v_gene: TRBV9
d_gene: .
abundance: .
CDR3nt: TGTGCCAGCAGCGTAGTAGGACAACCCGCCGGGGAGCTGTTTTTT
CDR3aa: CASSVVGQPAGELFF

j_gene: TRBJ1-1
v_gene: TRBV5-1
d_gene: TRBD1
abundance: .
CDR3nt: TGCGCCAGCAGCGACCGGGGACAGCCAAACACTGAAGCTTTCTTT
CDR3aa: CASSDRGQPNTEAFF

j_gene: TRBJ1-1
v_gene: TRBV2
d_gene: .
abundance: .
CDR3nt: TGTGCCAGCAGCCCCAGGGATTGGGAAGCTTTCTTT
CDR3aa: CASSPRDWEAFF

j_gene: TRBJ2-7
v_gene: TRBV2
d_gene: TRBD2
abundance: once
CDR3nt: TGTGCCAGCAGTGAAGCTCTAGCGGGAGGGTACTACGAGCAGTACTTC
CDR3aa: CASSEALAGGYYEQYF

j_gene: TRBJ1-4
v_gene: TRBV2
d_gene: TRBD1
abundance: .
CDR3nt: TGTGCCACCACCTCCGGGACAGCGAATGAAAAACTGTTTTTT
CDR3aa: CATTSGTANEKLFF

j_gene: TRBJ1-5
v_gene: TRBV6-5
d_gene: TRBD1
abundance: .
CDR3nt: TGTGCCAGCAGACTCGGACAGGCCTTTGCGCCCCAGCATTTT
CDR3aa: CASRLGQAFAPQHF

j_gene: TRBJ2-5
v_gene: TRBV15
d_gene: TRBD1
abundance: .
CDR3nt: TGTGCCACCAGCAGAGATCGACCCACAGGGGGCCAAGAGACCCAGTACTTC
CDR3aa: CATSRDRPTGGQETQYF

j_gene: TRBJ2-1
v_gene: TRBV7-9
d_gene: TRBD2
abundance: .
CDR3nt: TGTGCCAGCAGCTTAGGCCCTAGCGGGAGGGCCGATGAGCAGTTCTTC
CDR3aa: CASSLGPSGRADEQFF

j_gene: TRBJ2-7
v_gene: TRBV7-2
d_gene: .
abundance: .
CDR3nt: TGTGCCAGCAGCCTACAGCCGGGACACTCCTACGAGCAGTACTTC
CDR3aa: CASSLQPGHSYEQYF

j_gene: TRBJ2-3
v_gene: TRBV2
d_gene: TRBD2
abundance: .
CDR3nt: TGTGCCAGCAAGGCGGGAGGATCAGATACGCAGTATTTT
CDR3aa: CASKAGGSDTQYF

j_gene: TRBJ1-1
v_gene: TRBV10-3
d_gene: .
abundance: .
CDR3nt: TGTGCCATCAGCCCCGAGTGGAGTTCTGAAGCTTTCTTT
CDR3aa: CAISPEWSSEAFF

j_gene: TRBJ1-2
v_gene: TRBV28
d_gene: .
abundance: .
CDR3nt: TGTGCCGTGGTGACAGGAATCTATGGCTACACCTTC
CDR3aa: CAVVTGIYGYTF

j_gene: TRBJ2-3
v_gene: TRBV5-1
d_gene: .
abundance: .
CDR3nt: TGCGCCAGCAGCTTGGTTCGGGGGGATACGCAGTATTTT
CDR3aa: CASSLVRGDTQYF

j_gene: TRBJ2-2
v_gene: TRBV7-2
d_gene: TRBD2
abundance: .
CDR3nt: TGTGCCAGCAGCTTAGTCCCGGGACTAGCGGGGGGGGGCACCGGGGAGCTGTTTTTT
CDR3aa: CASSLVPGLAGGGTGELFF

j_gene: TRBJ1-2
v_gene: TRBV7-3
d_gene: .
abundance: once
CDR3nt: TGTGCCAGCAGCATATTGGGGGGGTATGGCTACACCTTC
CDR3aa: CASSILGGYGYTF

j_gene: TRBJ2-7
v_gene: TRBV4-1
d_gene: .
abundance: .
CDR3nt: TGCGCCAGCAGCCAAGATCAGGGGTCCTACGAGCAGTACTTC
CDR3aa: CASSQDQGSYEQYF

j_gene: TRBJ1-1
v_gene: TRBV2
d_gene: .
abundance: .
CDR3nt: TGTGCCAGCAGCCAGGGTGACAACACTGAAGCTTTCTTT
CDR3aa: CASSQGDNTEAFF

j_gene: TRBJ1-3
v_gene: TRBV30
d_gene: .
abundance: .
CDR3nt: TGTGCCTGGAGTGCCCAGGGGATCTCTGGAAACACCATATATTTT
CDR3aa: CAWSAQGISGNTIYF

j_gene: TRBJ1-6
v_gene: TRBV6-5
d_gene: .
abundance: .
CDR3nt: TGTGCCAGCAGTTACTCAGGGAGCTTGTCTGGTTCACCCCTCCACTTT
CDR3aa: CASSYSGSLSGSPLHF

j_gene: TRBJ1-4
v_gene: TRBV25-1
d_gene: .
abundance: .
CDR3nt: TGTGCCAGCAGTGTGCCGGGAAAATCTAATGAAAAACTGTTTTTT
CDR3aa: CASSVPGKSNEKLFF

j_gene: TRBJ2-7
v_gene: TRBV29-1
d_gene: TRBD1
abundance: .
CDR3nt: TGCAGCGTTGAGGACAGGCTCTCCTACGAGCAGTACTTC
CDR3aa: CSVEDRLSYEQYF

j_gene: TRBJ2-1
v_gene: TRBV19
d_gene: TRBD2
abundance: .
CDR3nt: TGTGCCAGTAGTGTCCCTCGGGAGCTAGCGGGGAATGAGCAGTTCTTC
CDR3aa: CASSVPRELAGNEQFF

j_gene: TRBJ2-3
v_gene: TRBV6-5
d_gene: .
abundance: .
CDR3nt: TGTGCCAGCAGTTCAACAGATACGCAGTATTTT
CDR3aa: CASSSTDTQYF

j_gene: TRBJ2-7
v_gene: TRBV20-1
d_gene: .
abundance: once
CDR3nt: TGCAGTGCTAGAGCGAGGTACGAGCAGTACTTC
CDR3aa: CSARARYEQYF

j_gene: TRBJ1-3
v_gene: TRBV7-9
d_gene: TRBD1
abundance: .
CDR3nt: TGTGCCAGCAGCCGAACGATCCAGGGGGCGGTCGGAAACACCATATATTTT
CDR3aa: CASSRTIQGAVGNTIYF

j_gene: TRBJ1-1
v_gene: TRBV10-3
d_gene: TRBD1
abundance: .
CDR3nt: TGTGCCACGCATGGACAGGCGAACACTGAAGCTTTCTTT
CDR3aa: CATHGQANTEAFF

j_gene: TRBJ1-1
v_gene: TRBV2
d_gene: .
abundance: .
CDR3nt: TGTGCCAGCAGTGATCGGAGGGAAGTAAGGGAAGCTTTCTTT
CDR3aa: CASSDRREVREAFF

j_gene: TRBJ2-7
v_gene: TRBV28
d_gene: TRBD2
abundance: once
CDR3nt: TGTGCCAGCAGGACTAGCGGCTACGAGCAGTACTTC
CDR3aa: CASRTSGYEQYF

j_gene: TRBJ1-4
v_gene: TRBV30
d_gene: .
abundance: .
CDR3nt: TGTGCCTGGAGCCCGGGGCAGGCGGGGGAAAAACTGTTTTTT
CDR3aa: CAWSPGQAGEKLFF

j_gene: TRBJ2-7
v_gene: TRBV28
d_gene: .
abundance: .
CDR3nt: TGTGCCAGCCGTGAACTGGGGCGGCAATACGAGCAGTACTTC
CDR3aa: CASRELGRQYEQYF

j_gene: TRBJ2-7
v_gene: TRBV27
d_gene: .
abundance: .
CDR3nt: TGTGCCAGCAGTTTTCTGACATCCGGCGAGCAGTACTTC
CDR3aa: CASSFLTSGEQYF

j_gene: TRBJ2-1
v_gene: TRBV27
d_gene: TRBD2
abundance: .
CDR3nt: TGTGCCAGCAGCCAACCCGGGACAGGGGGACTAGCGGGGTCCTACAATGAGCAGTTCTTC
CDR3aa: CASSQPGTGGLAGSYNEQFF

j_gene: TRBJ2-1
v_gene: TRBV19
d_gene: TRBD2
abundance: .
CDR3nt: TGTGCCAGTAGTGCCGGGACTAGCGGGAGGGAACTGCAGTTCTTC
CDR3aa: CASSAGTSGRELQFF

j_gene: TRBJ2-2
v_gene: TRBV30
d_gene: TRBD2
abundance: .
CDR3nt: TGTGCCTGGAGTGTAATGGGACTAACCACCGGGGAGCTGTTTTTT
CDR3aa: CAWSVMGLTTGELFF